A single sample is the source of the 15 T cell receptor beta chains below, sequenced in a study of regulatory T cells in long-lasting Graves disease. The time point was: newly diagnosed GD, antithyroid drugs for less than 3 months. PBMCs were the source of the RNA used for TCR sequencing. Construction of the TCR beta libraries employed iRepertoire HTBI primers in conjunction with Arm-PCR of CDR3 regions. MiXCR was run by TCRdb on the multiplex PCR reads, yielding one entry per CDR3 protein. Among roughly 420,000 distinct CDR3 sequences, approximately 16% were seen once, and the ten largest hold about 23%. These data were also filed under a second study, of T cells in Graves' hyperthyroidism and ophthalmopathy.

The sample consisted of peripheral blood mononuclear cells (PBMCs), taken at new diagnosis, from a patient treated with antithyroid drugs. Receptors originate from a woman in her late teens or twenties with Graves disease.

The genes are TRBV27 and TRBJ1-6; TRBD1 matches at 7 bases. With 7 bases clipped from V and 5 bases from J, the junction kept 5 bases outside the gene matches. Germline CDR1 and CDR2: MNHEY and SMNVEV (reference sequence). The CDR3 runs to 14 residues. DNA for the CDR3: TGTGCCAGCACTGAGACAGGGAATAATTCACCCCTCCACTTT. It translates to CASTETGNNSPLHF.

This chain uses TRBV11-3 with TRBJ1-2; D is possibly TRBD1 (5 bases). The CDR3 spans 14 residues. V dropped 4 bases and J dropped 7 bases, with 16 bases sitting between them. Germline V lookup: CDR1 SGHNT, CDR2 YENEEA. In DNA, the CDR3 is TGTGCCAGCAGCTACCTTGGGGACGGGATTGGCTACACCTTC. Protein product: CASSYLGDGIGYTF.

This clonotype has at least ten counts. V usage is TRBV12-3 or TRBV12-4 and J usage is TRBJ2-7; maybe TRBD2 (6 bases). The V and J ends lost 8 bases and 7 bases respectively, with 12 bases between them. This CDR3 region has 11 residues. The CDR3 is CASQGGTEQYF. CDR3 DNA sequence: TGTGCCAGCCAGGGAGGTACGGAGCAGTACTTC.

This clonotype was observed at least ten times. This sequence joins TRBV28 and TRBJ2-1; 7 bases match TRBD2. Germline CDR1 and CDR2: MDHEN and SYDVKM. J was trimmed by 4 bases and V by 6 bases; bases with no gene match: 12. There are 16 residues in the CDR3. The CDR3 region has the DNA TGTGCCAGCAGCTCCCAGGAAGCGGGATCATACAATGAGCAGTTCTTC. It specifies CASSSQEAGSYNEQFF.

The sample holds a few counts of this clonotype. The rearrangement uses TRBV7-9 and TRBJ1-4, with D possibly matching TRBD1 (5 bases). Germline V gene sequence: CDR1 SEHNR, CDR2 FQNEAQ (reference sequence). The CDR3 totals 15 residues. Trimming pared 5 bases from V and 7 bases from J, leaving 17 bases between. CDR3 loop: CASSPVGQGGEKLFF. The CDR3 DNA reads TGTGCCAGCAGCCCCGTGGGGCAGGGTGGTGAAAAACTGTTTTTT.

This clonotype was recorded many times. The J gene is TRBJ2-5, the V gene TRBV2; D may be TRBD2 (6 bases). CDR3 length equals 16 residues. CDR1 SNHLY and CDR2 FYNNEI come from the germline V gene. Trimming removed 0 bases from V and 5 bases from J, with 16 bases in between. The CDR3 DNA reads TGTGCCAGCAGTGAAGCGGTCCCGGGAGTTGGGGAGACCCAGTACTTC. Its protein product is CASSEAVPGVGETQYF.

The chain links TRBV4-1 to TRBJ2-1; 12 bases align to TRBD1. Germline trimming cut 3 bases from V and 5 bases from J; bases unmatched to any gene: 2. The CDR3 is made up of 15 amino acids. Germline-derived CDR1 and CDR2 are MGHRA and YSYEKL. The CDR3 sequence: CASSQGQGANNEQFF. In DNA form, the CDR3 reads TGCGCCAGCAGCCAGGGACAGGGGGCGAACAATGAGCAGTTCTTC.

This clonotype has at least ten counts. This rearrangement joins TRBV20-1 to TRBJ2-1, with TRBD2 identical over 9 bases. V shed 6 bases, J shed 8 bases, and the junction held 14 bases outside the gene matches. Germline assignment: CDR1 DFQATT and CDR2 SNEGSKA (reference sequence). The CDR3 has 15 amino acids. For the CDR3, the DNA is TGCAGTGCAACCCTCGGTAGCGGGAGAGGCGATGAGCAGTTCTTC. Translation gives CSATLGSGRGDEQFF.

The chain is built from TRBV5-4 and TRBJ2-4, with TRBD2 identical over 8 bases. The CDR3 loop spans 14 amino acids. V lost 2 bases and J lost 6; bases outside the gene matches: 4. The germline V gene encodes CDR1 SGHNT and CDR2 YYREEE (reference sequence). As DNA, the CDR3 is TGTGCCAGCAGCTTACCAGCGGGGGTAAACATTCAGTACTTC. Its protein product is CASSLPAGVNIQYF. The variable domain in full, completed from reference TRBV5-4 and TRBJ2-4, reads ETGVTQSPTHLIKTRGQQVTLRCSSQSGHNTVSWYQQALGQGPQFIFQYYREEENGRGNFPPRFSGLQFPNYSSELNVNALELDDSALYLCASSLPAGVNIQYFGAGTRLSVL.

This chain links TRBV28 with TRBJ2-3; maybe TRBD2 (5 bases). With 6 bases removed from V and 2 bases from J, the gap between germline ends came to 12 bases. This CDR3 comprises 14 residues. In germline, CDR1 is MDHEN, CDR2 SYDVKM. The CDR3 here is CASRRRLNTDTQYF. The CDR3 DNA reads TGTGCCAGCAGGAGGAGGTTAAACACAGATACGCAGTATTTT.

This chain links TRBV5-5 with TRBJ2-1; D is unresolved. With 4 bases removed from V and 10 bases from J, the gap between germline ends came to 18 bases. CDR3 size: 14 residues. Germline V CDR1 and CDR2: SGHKS, YYEKEE (reference sequence). The CDR3: CASSPGPSSYEQFF. The CDR3 DNA reads as TGTGCCAGCAGCCCGGGCCCGAGCTCCTACGAGCAGTTCTTC. The complete variable domain, with remaining parts taken from reference TRBV5-5 and TRBJ2-1, reads DAGVTQSPTHLIKTRGQQVTLRCSPISGHKSVSWYQQVLGQGPQFIFQYYEKEERGRGNFPDRFSARQFPNYSSELNVNALLLGDSALYLCASSPGPSSYEQFFGPGTRLTVL.

This clonotype was detected many times. The CDR3 protein is CASSSLRGGKNNEQFF. The CDR3 nucleotides read TGTGCCAGCAGCAGCCTTCGAGGGGGCAAAAACAATGAGCAGTTCTTC. This chain joins TRBV28 and TRBJ2-1, with 7 bases that match TRBD1. In germline, CDR1 is MDHEN, CDR2 SYDVKM. CDR3 length equals 16 residues. The junction had 13 bases not matched to a gene; V was cut back by 6 bases and J by 5 bases.

The chain carries TRBV5-4 and TRBJ1-6; D remains unclear. V gave up 5 bases and J gave up 9 bases, with 12 bases separating them. Per the germline V gene, CDR1 is SGHNT and CDR2 is YYREEE (reference sequence). The CDR3 sequence is 13 residues long. The CDR3 DNA follows: TGTGCCAGCAGAGGAAACCCGGCTTCACCCCTCCACTTT. Its protein is CASRGNPASPLHF.

The J gene is TRBJ1-2, the V gene TRBV4-2; D is unresolved. From germline, CDR1 is LGHNA and CDR2 YNFKEQ. The CDR3 runs 15 residues. V was clipped by 0 bases and J by 4 bases, with 12 bases between them. CDR3 DNA sequence: TGTGCCAGCAGCCAAGAAGACAACGTGGGCTATGGCTACACCTTC. Protein: CASSQEDNVGYGYTF.

The rearrangement uses TRBV10-3 and TRBJ2-5, with D possibly being TRBD2 (5 bases). Germline V lookup: CDR1 ENHRY, CDR2 SYGVKD. CDR3 length equals 14 residues. V was cut by 6 bases and J by 4 bases, with 15 bases left in between. DNA for the CDR3: TGTGCCATCAGGGTAGCGAGAGGGATAGAGACCCAGTACTTC. Its translation: CAIRVARGIETQYF.